This paragraph reports one T cell receptor (beta chain). The target antigen is unknown. The treatment: 10-day PBMC culture with coronavirus spike peptide pools or control peptides (ViraFEST assay). This CDR3 is 14 amino acids long. The junction had 4 bases not matched to a gene; V was cut back by 2 bases and J by 0 bases. Germline V gives CDR1 DFQATT, CDR2 SNEGSKA (reference sequence). The data are from a study of vaccination and CD4 T cells after COVID-19. Sequencing of the DNA from cultured CD4+ T cells was carried out with the Oncomine TCR Beta short-read assay. TCRdb processed the PCR reads anew with MiXCR; each CDR3 protein has one entry. The sample carries some 16,000 distinct CDR3 sequences, 72% recorded once.

The chain uses TRBV20-1 and TRBJ2-7; 7 nucleotides line up with TRBD1. Sequencing input: CD4+ T cells from blood, cultured in vitro. This receptor was identified in a human donor who had recovered from COVID-19. CDR3 region: CSARSTGSSYEQYF. In DNA, the CDR3 is TGCAGTGCTAGATCGACAGGGAGCTCCTACGAGCAGTACTTC.